Presented here are 9 T cell receptor beta chains from one specimen sequenced in a study of blood T cell repertoires in COVID-19. TCRdb's table, derived via immunoSEQ multiplex PCR, lists solely in-frame clones and lacks some. The data show more than 110,000 clones, 70% to 90% seen once. Sequences were obtained from peripheral blood. Receptors were obtained from a woman over 75 with acute or convalescent COVID-19.

The V gene is TRBV3-1 (or the pseudogene TRBV3-2), the J gene TRBJ1-2, with unresolved D. CDR3 length equals 12 residues. The germline gives CDR1 LGHDT, CDR2 YNNKEL (reference sequence). V lost 0 bases to trimming and J lost 5 bases, with 4 bases between them. As DNA, the CDR3 is TGTGCCAGCAGCCAAGATATGTATGGCTACACCTTC. This codes for CASSQDMYGYTF.

The chain joins TRBV9 to TRBJ1-2, with 7 bases identical to TRBD1. The CDR3 runs 16 residues. Germline values: CDR1 SGDLS, CDR2 YYNGEE. V shed 0 bases, J shed 6 bases, and the junction held 11 bases outside the gene matches. The CDR3 loop reads CASSVEVWDSANGYTF. DNA for the CDR3: TGTGCCAGCAGCGTAGAGGTTTGGGACAGTGCAAATGGCTACACCTTC. Full variable domain (rest looked up from reference TRBV9 and TRBJ1-2): DSGVTQTPKHLITATGQRVTLRCSPRSGDLSVYWYQQSLDQGLQFLIQYYNGEERAKGNILERFSAQQFPDLHSELNLSSLELGDSALYFCASSVEVWDSANGYTFGSGTRLTVV.

The J gene is TRBJ1-4, the V gene TRBV6-5, with a possible D match to TRBD1 (5 bases). The V gene's germline CDR1 is MNHEY and CDR2 SVGAGI. The V end lost 6 bases, the J end lost 6 bases, and 14 bases lay between the germline ends. The CDR3 is made up of 14 amino acids. CDR3 region: CASRKQAGDEKLFF. The CDR3 region has the DNA TGTGCCAGCAGAAAACAGGCAGGCGATGAAAAACTGTTTTTT.

The chain recombines TRBV19 with TRBJ1-4; unclear D gene. The V and J ends lost 10 bases and 2 bases respectively, with 20 bases between them. This CDR3 region has 16 residues. CDR1 and CDR2 from the germline V gene are LNHDA and SQIVND (reference sequence). The CDR3 loop reads CATAHPEVGTNEKLFF. CDR3 in DNA: TGTGCCACAGCCCACCCCGAGGTTGGGACTAATGAAAAACTGTTTTTT.

Comment on this clone: Additional DNA sequences in this sample encode the identical CDR3. The CDR3 sequence: CASSSGQVNTEAFF. The CDR3 DNA reads TGCGCCAGCAGCTCTGGACAGGTGAACACTGAAGCTTTCTTT. The chain recombines TRBV5-1 with TRBJ1-1; 7 positions match TRBD1. V was pared by 3 bases and J by 0 bases, with 2 bases of the junction left unmatched. Germline values: CDR1 SGHRS, CDR2 YFSETQ. This CDR3 contains 14 residues.

This clone occurred a few times. V usage is TRBV6-2 or TRBV6-3 and J usage is TRBJ1-2; D remains ambiguous. V was clipped by 5 bases and J by 2 bases, with 9 bases between them. The CDR3 loop spans 13 amino acids. Germline V CDR1 and CDR2: MNHEY, SVGEGT. The CDR3 region has the DNA TGTGCCAGCAGTGACAAGACGAACTATGGCTACACCTTC. Translation gives CASSDKTNYGYTF.

J is TRBJ1-4 and V is TRBV2; 9 bases line up with TRBD1. Germline V CDR1 and CDR2: SNHLY, FYNNEI. The CDR3 length is 13 residues. With 10 bases clipped from V and 8 bases from J, the junction kept 8 bases outside the gene matches. The chain's CDR3 is CATTGQGSEKLFF. The CDR3 DNA reads as TGTGCCACCACGGGACAGGGAAGCGAAAAACTGTTTTTT.

This rearrangement joins TRBV19 to TRBJ1-6, with 7 nucleotides matching TRBD1. V dropped 5 bases and J dropped 10; count of bases not matched to a gene: 8. This CDR3 contains 14 residues. Per the germline V gene, CDR1 is LNHDA and CDR2 is SQIVND (reference sequence). CDR3 in amino acids: CASSSGQQSSPLHF. In DNA form, the CDR3 reads TGTGCCAGTAGTTCGGGACAGCAGAGCTCACCCCTCCACTTT.

The chain couples TRBV29-1 to TRBJ2-3, with TRBD1 matching over 7 bases. Trimming removed 0 bases from V and 0 bases from J; junction bases left unmatched: 3. The V gene's germline CDR1 is SQVTM and CDR2 ANQGSEA. The CDR3 has 15 amino acids. As DNA, the CDR3 is TGCAGCGTTGAAGAACAGGGGCTGAGCACAGATACGCAGTATTTT. Encoded protein: CSVEEQGLSTDTQYF.